What follows describes a single T cell receptor (beta chain). This sample is part of a study of blood T cell repertoires in COVID-19. Recovered Cohort 3 donors showed two negative PCRs, clearance, or symptom resolution. Method: immunoSEQ multiplex PCR; TCRdb's copy keeps in-frame clones and lacks some. The sample records nearly 350,000 clones, over 75% being singletons. CDR1 is SGHTS and CDR2 is YDEGEE in the germline V gene. The CDR3 totals 13 residues. V gave up 3 bases and J gave up 4 bases; unmatched junction bases: 1. The chain joins TRBV5-8 to TRBJ2-1; 7 nucleotides align to TRBD2. The sequence was obtained from a woman in her twenties or thirties who had recovered from COVID-19. The specimen was PBMCs or T cells enriched from blood (not recorded which). This CDR3 is CASSWGGYNEQFF. CDR3 bases: TGTGCCAGCAGCTGGGGGGGGTACAATGAGCAGTTCTTC.